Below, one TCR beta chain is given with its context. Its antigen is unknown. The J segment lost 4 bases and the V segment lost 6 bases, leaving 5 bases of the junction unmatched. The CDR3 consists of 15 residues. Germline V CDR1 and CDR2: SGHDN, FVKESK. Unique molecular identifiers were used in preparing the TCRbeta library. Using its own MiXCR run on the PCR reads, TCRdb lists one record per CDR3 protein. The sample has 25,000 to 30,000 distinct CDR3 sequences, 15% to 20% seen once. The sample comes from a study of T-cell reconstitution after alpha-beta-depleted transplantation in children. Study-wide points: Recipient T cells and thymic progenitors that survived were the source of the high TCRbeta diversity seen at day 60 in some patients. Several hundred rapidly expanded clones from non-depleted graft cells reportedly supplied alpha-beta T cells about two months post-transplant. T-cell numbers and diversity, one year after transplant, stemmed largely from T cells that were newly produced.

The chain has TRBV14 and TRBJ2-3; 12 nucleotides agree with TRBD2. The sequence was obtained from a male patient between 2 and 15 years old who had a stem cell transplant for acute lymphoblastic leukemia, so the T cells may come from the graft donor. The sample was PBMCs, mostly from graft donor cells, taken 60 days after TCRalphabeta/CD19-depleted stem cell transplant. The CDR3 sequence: CASSLAGGPSDTQYF. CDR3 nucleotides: TGTGCCAGCAGTCTAGCGGGGGGGCCTTCAGATACGCAGTATTTT.